This TCR beta chain emerged from a study of patients and donors after allogeneic stem cell transplantation. Each CDR3 protein gets one entry after TCRdb re-called the RT-PCR reads with MiXCR. Of some 60,000 distinct CDR3 sequences listed, roughly 15% are singletons. Between the trimmed V and J ends, which lost 2 bases and 6 bases, there was a span of 4 bases. Germline lookup yields CDR1 SGHNT and CDR2 YYREEE (reference sequence). This CDR3 has 11 amino acids. This clonotype originated in a human donor who was either an allogeneic HSCT recipient or a stem cell or donor lymphocyte infusion donor (not recorded which). It is not recorded whose cells these are; they may come from a transplant donor. The sample consisted of blood, either unsorted or a sorted T cell fraction (not recorded which). This chain connects TRBV5-4 to TRBJ2-3; D gene uncertain. CDR3 DNA: TGTGCCAGCAGCTTAGTGGATACGCAGTATTTT. This sequence encodes CASSLVDTQYF.